This entry lists 9 T cell receptor beta chains sequenced from one sample in a study of T cell repertoires in cytomegalovirus infection. TCRdb itself ran the reads through MiXCR, one entry per CDR3 protein. The table shows approximately 500,000 distinct CDR3 sequences, with about 15% occurring only once. Specimen: CD8+ T cells from PBMCs. These receptor sequences come from a human donor in good health (CMV status not recorded). Some clones in this sample may be carry-over from other donors' samples.

This clonotype has ten or more counts. CDR3 sequence: CASSLNGYEQYF. The CDR3 DNA reads TGTGCCAGCAGTTTAAACGGGTACGAGCAGTACTTC. The chain links TRBV12-3 or TRBV12-4 to TRBJ2-7; D gene ambiguous. The ends were cut back, 2 bases at V and 4 bases at J, with 6 bases in the middle. CDR3 length: 12 residues.

This clonotype was observed at least ten times. The chain combines TRBV7-9 with TRBJ2-7; 9 bases line up with TRBD2. The germline CDR1 and CDR2 sequences are SEHNR and FQNEAQ (reference sequence). J was trimmed by 9 bases and V by 4 bases; bases with no gene match: 7. This CDR3 is 13 amino acids long. The CDR3 protein is CASSSWTSDGQYF. The CDR3 DNA sequence: TGTGCCAGCAGCTCCTGGACTAGCGACGGGCAGTACTTC.

At least ten counts were recorded for this clonotype. The chain links TRBV10-3 to TRBJ2-3; TRBD2 aligns across 9 bases. J was trimmed by 2 bases and V by 4 bases; bases with no gene match: 7. Germline V gene sequence: CDR1 ENHRY, CDR2 SYGVKD. The CDR3 loop spans 16 amino acids. The CDR3 sequence is CAISGSSGAATDTQYF. CDR3 in DNA: TGTGCCATCAGTGGGTCTAGCGGGGCAGCCACAGATACGCAGTATTTT.

This clonotype was picked up many times. The chain is built from TRBV10-3 and TRBJ2-2; 8 bases line up with TRBD2. Germline V gives CDR1 ENHRY, CDR2 SYGVKD. This CDR3 contains 14 residues. V lost 11 bases, J lost 6 bases, and 11 bases stayed unmatched. DNA of the CDR3: TGTGCCGCTAGAGGCGCGGGAGGCCCCGGGGAGCTGTTTTTT. Its protein product is CAARGAGGPGELFF.

This clonotype was recorded only once. The V call is TRBV24-1, the J call TRBJ2-1; D unclear. The CDR3 runs to 16 residues. In germline, CDR1 is KGHDR, CDR2 SFDVKD. V was shortened by 2 bases and J by 0 bases, with 10 bases between the two germline ends. The CDR3 here is CATSDSIAYSYNEQFF. DNA for the CDR3: TGTGCCACCAGTGATTCAATAGCTTACTCCTACAATGAGCAGTTCTTC.

This clonotype was counted only a few times. The chain combines TRBV11-2 with TRBJ2-7; TRBD1 matches at 8 bases. The J segment lost 2 bases and the V segment lost 0 bases, leaving 3 bases of the junction unmatched. The germline V gene encodes CDR1 SGHAT and CDR2 FQNNGV. This CDR3 region has 15 residues. The CDR3 spells CASSLEGQAAYEQYF. CDR3 bases: TGTGCCAGCAGCTTAGAGGGACAGGCGGCCTACGAGCAGTACTTC.

This clonotype was counted only a few times. The rearrangement uses TRBV6-5 and TRBJ2-5; D is uncertain. Deletions cut 0 bases from V and 5 bases from J, with 10 bases between. Germline CDR1 reads MNHEY; CDR2 reads SVGAGI. The CDR3 contains 14 residues. CDR3 DNA sequence: TGTGCCAGCAGTTACTCTGGAGTGGGGGAGACCCAGTACTTC. Amino acid sequence: CASSYSGVGETQYF.

V and J are TRBV7-9 and TRBJ1-1; 11 bases are shared with TRBD1. This CDR3 region has 15 residues. The V gene end was trimmed by 6 bases and the J gene end by 3 bases; junction bases not matched to a gene: 6. Germline CDR1 reads SEHNR; CDR2 reads FQNEAQ (reference sequence). Written as DNA, the CDR3 is TGTGCCAGCAGTAACAGGGACAGGGGGGACACTGAAGCTTTCTTT. It translates to CASSNRDRGDTEAFF.

This clonotype was detected many times. The J gene is TRBJ2-3, the V gene TRBV7-2, with D hard to call. The V gene lost 5 bases and the J gene lost 9 bases, with 9 bases spanning the gap. Per the germline V gene, CDR1 is SGHTA and CDR2 is FQGNSA. The CDR3 totals 11 residues. The chain's CDR3 is CASSTMGTQYF. The CDR3 nucleotides read TGTGCCAGCAGCACAATGGGGACGCAGTATTTT.